This is a list of T cell receptor beta chains from one sample in a study of cytomegalovirus exposure and HLA in healthy donors. The data were produced by immunoSEQ multiplex PCR, yet TCRdb's version contains in-frame clones alone and is incomplete. The sample has about 190,000 clones; more than 70% are singletons. Sequenced input: PBMCs. All receptors come from a man aged 30 to 45 in good health and CMV-seropositive. Each CDR3 is given with its conserved first and last residue. Fields, in order: clone size, V gene, J gene, CDR3 length, D gene, CDR3 protein, CDR3 DNA. D genes are given only for firm matches. Not all rows give a size; the values are once, few, many and, for expanded clones, a class.

clone size: .; V gene: TRBV7-2; J gene: TRBJ1-2; CDR3 length: 15; D gene: .; CDR3 protein: CASSWRQDSPYGYTF; CDR3 DNA: TGTGCCAGCAGCTGGCGACAGGATTCGCCCTATGGCTACACCTTC
clone size: .; V gene: TRBV30; J gene: TRBJ2-2; CDR3 length: 13; D gene: TRBD1; CDR3 protein: CAWSTGVTGELFF; CDR3 DNA: TGTGCCTGGAGTACAGGGGTTACCGGGGAGCTGTTTTTT
clone size: once; V gene: TRBV18; J gene: TRBJ2-7; CDR3 length: 15; D gene: TRBD1; CDR3 protein: CASSPSGTGPYEQYF; CDR3 DNA: TGTGCCAGCTCACCCTCGGGGACAGGGCCCTACGAGCAGTACTTC
clone size: .; V gene: TRBV9; J gene: TRBJ2-1; CDR3 length: 15; D gene: TRBD2; CDR3 protein: CASSPGTSDSWEQFF; CDR3 DNA: TGTGCCAGCAGCCCGGGGACTAGCGACTCGTGGGAGCAGTTCTTC
clone size: .; V gene: TRBV5-1; J gene: TRBJ1-2; CDR3 length: 13; D gene: TRBD1; CDR3 protein: CASSPTTGNGYTF; CDR3 DNA: TGCGCCAGCAGCCCAACGACAGGGAATGGCTACACCTTC
clone size: .; V gene: TRBV5-8; J gene: TRBJ2-2; CDR3 length: 12; D gene: .; CDR3 protein: CASSPRHGELFF; CDR3 DNA: TGTGCCAGCAGCCCGCGGCACGGGGAGCTGTTTTTT
clone size: once; V gene: TRBV25-1; J gene: TRBJ2-3; CDR3 length: 12; D gene: TRBD1; CDR3 protein: CASRGQTDTQYF; CDR3 DNA: TGTGCCAGCAGGGGACAGACAGATACGCAGTATTTT
clone size: .; V gene: TRBV19; J gene: TRBJ1-1; CDR3 length: 17; D gene: .; CDR3 protein: CASSTLSKGVANTEAFF; CDR3 DNA: TGTGCCAGTAGTACCCTCAGCAAGGGGGTAGCGAACACTGAAGCTTTCTTT
clone size: .; V gene: TRBV28; J gene: TRBJ2-5; CDR3 length: 14; D gene: TRBD1; CDR3 protein: CASRPSDRGKTQYF; CDR3 DNA: TGTGCCAGCAGACCCTCTGACAGGGGAAAGACCCAGTACTTC
clone size: .; V gene: TRBV7-2; J gene: TRBJ1-6; CDR3 length: 15; D gene: TRBD1; CDR3 protein: CASSPGSQGVSPLHF; CDR3 DNA: TGTGCCAGCAGCCCCGGCTCCCAGGGGGTTTCACCCCTCCACTTT
clone size: .; V gene: TRBV6-5; J gene: TRBJ1-1; CDR3 length: 15; D gene: TRBD1; CDR3 protein: CASSVRRGQNTEAFF; CDR3 DNA: TGTGCCAGCAGCGTGAGAAGGGGGCAGAACACTGAAGCTTTCTTT
clone size: .; V gene: TRBV28; J gene: TRBJ2-5; CDR3 length: 15; D gene: TRBD2; CDR3 protein: CASSLGTLAEETQYF; CDR3 DNA: TGTGCCAGCAGTTTAGGGACACTAGCGGAAGAGACCCAGTACTTC
clone size: few; V gene: TRBV29-1; J gene: TRBJ2-4; CDR3 length: 15; D gene: .; CDR3 protein: CSVEDSGRAKNIQYF; CDR3 DNA: TGCAGCGTTGAAGATAGCGGTAGAGCCAAAAACATTCAGTACTTC
clone size: .; V gene: TRBV28; J gene: TRBJ2-5; CDR3 length: 16; D gene: TRBD2; CDR3 protein: CASSLMTSGWQETQYF; CDR3 DNA: TGTGCCAGCAGTCTCATGACTAGCGGGTGGCAAGAGACCCAGTACTTC
clone size: once; V gene: TRBV27; J gene: TRBJ1-2; CDR3 length: 14; D gene: TRBD1; CDR3 protein: CASSSPDRAYGYTF; CDR3 DNA: TGTGCCAGCAGTTCCCCGGACAGGGCTTATGGCTACACCTTC
clone size: .; V gene: TRBV7-2; J gene: TRBJ1-5; CDR3 length: 15; D gene: TRBD1; CDR3 protein: CASSLTGDGNQPQHF; CDR3 DNA: TGTGCCAGCAGCTTGACAGGGGACGGCAATCAGCCCCAGCATTTT
clone size: .; V gene: TRBV27; J gene: TRBJ2-7; CDR3 length: 13; D gene: .; CDR3 protein: CASSARTSYEQYF; CDR3 DNA: TGTGCCAGCAGTGCAAGGACTTCCTACGAGCAGTACTTC
clone size: .; V gene: TRBV28; J gene: TRBJ2-7; CDR3 length: 14; D gene: .; CDR3 protein: CASSSGSSSYEQYF; CDR3 DNA: TGTGCCAGCAGTTCAGGGTCTAGCTCCTACGAGCAGTACTTC
clone size: once; V gene: TRBV19; J gene: TRBJ2-7; CDR3 length: 14; D gene: TRBD1; CDR3 protein: CASSIGTGHSEQYF; CDR3 DNA: TGTGCCAGTAGTATAGGGACAGGGCATTCCGAGCAGTACTTC
clone size: .; V gene: TRBV4-3; J gene: TRBJ2-1; CDR3 length: 15; D gene: TRBD2; CDR3 protein: CASSLGGSGVGEQFF; CDR3 DNA: TGCGCCAGCAGCCTCGGGGGTAGCGGGGTTGGTGAGCAGTTCTTC
clone size: .; V gene: TRBV10-3; J gene: TRBJ1-2; CDR3 length: 16; D gene: TRBD1; CDR3 protein: CAIKGTGFVDSDGYTF; CDR3 DNA: TGTGCCATCAAGGGGACAGGGTTTGTGGATTCGGATGGCTACACCTTC
clone size: once; V gene: TRBV28; J gene: TRBJ1-2; CDR3 length: 15; D gene: TRBD1; CDR3 protein: CASSSGQESDYGYTF; CDR3 DNA: TGTGCCAGCAGTTCCGGACAGGAGAGTGACTATGGCTACACCTTC
clone size: few; V gene: TRBV2; J gene: TRBJ2-7; CDR3 length: 13; D gene: TRBD1; CDR3 protein: CAASGQGINEQYF; CDR3 DNA: TGTGCCGCATCCGGACAGGGTATCAACGAGCAGTACTTC
clone size: .; V gene: TRBV27; J gene: TRBJ2-7; CDR3 length: 15; D gene: TRBD2; CDR3 protein: CASRGQREGSYEQYF; CDR3 DNA: TGTGCCAGCAGAGGTCAGCGGGAGGGCTCCTACGAGCAGTACTTC
clone size: once; V gene: TRBV13; J gene: TRBJ1-2; CDR3 length: 11; D gene: TRBD1; CDR3 protein: CASSLAGQCTF; CDR3 DNA: TGTGCCAGCAGCTTGGCGGGACAGTGCACCTTC
clone size: .; V gene: TRBV28; J gene: TRBJ1-2; CDR3 length: 15; D gene: TRBD1; CDR3 protein: CASRSWDRDFYGYTF; CDR3 DNA: TGTGCCAGCAGGTCGTGGGACAGGGATTTCTATGGCTACACCTTC
clone size: .; V gene: TRBV4-2; J gene: TRBJ1-2; CDR3 length: 14; D gene: .; CDR3 protein: CASSQGGTNYGYTF; CDR3 DNA: TGTGCCAGCAGCCAGGGAGGGACTAACTATGGCTACACCTTC
clone size: .; V gene: TRBV27; J gene: TRBJ1-2; CDR3 length: 13; D gene: .; CDR3 protein: CASSLWADYGYTF; CDR3 DNA: TGTGCCAGCAGTTTGTGGGCCGACTATGGCTACACCTTC
clone size: few; V gene: TRBV7-3; J gene: TRBJ2-3; CDR3 length: 14; D gene: .; CDR3 protein: CASSLGGSADTQYF; CDR3 DNA: TGTGCCAGCAGCTTGGGGGGTTCGGCAGATACGCAGTATTTT
clone size: .; V gene: TRBV15; J gene: TRBJ2-1; CDR3 length: 13; D gene: .; CDR3 protein: CATSRDLGREQFF; CDR3 DNA: TGTGCCACCAGCAGAGATCTAGGAAGGGAGCAGTTCTTC
clone size: .; V gene: TRBV6-5; J gene: TRBJ2-7; CDR3 length: 14; D gene: .; CDR3 protein: CASSYSQGTYEQYF; CDR3 DNA: TGTGCCAGCAGTTATTCACAGGGTACCTACGAGCAGTACTTC
clone size: .; V gene: TRBV7-2; J gene: TRBJ1-5; CDR3 length: 13; D gene: TRBD1; CDR3 protein: CASSMDRSRPQHF; CDR3 DNA: TGTGCCAGCAGCATGGACAGGTCACGGCCCCAGCATTTT
clone size: .; V gene: TRBV10-3; J gene: TRBJ1-5; CDR3 length: 13; D gene: .; CDR3 protein: CAISESTNQPQHF; CDR3 DNA: TGTGCCATCAGTGAGTCCACTAATCAGCCCCAGCATTTT
clone size: .; V gene: TRBV20-1; J gene: TRBJ1-4; CDR3 length: 11; D gene: .; CDR3 protein: CSARVGEKLFF; CDR3 DNA: TGCAGTGCTAGAGTCGGTGAAAAGCTGTTTTTT
clone size: .; V gene: TRBV7-2; J gene: TRBJ1-2; CDR3 length: 14; D gene: .; CDR3 protein: CASSSGGGRYGYTF; CDR3 DNA: TGTGCCAGCTCAAGCGGGGGGGGCCGGTATGGCTACACCTTC
clone size: .; V gene: TRBV18; J gene: TRBJ2-5; CDR3 length: 14; D gene: TRBD1; CDR3 protein: CASSQDRGQETQYF; CDR3 DNA: TGTGCCAGCTCACAAGACAGGGGTCAAGAGACCCAGTACTTC
clone size: .; V gene: TRBV5-4; J gene: TRBJ1-2; CDR3 length: 17; D gene: TRBD1; CDR3 protein: CASSRTGTGGARYGYTF; CDR3 DNA: TGTGCCAGCAGCAGAACCGGGACAGGGGGCGCGAGGTACGGCTACACCTTC
clone size: .; V gene: TRBV18; J gene: TRBJ1-1; CDR3 length: 13; D gene: .; CDR3 protein: CASSPPQDRTPFF; CDR3 DNA: TGTGCCAGCTCACCACCTCAAGACAGGACACCTTTCTTT
clone size: .; V gene: TRBV6-1; J gene: TRBJ2-7; CDR3 length: 14; D gene: TRBD1; CDR3 protein: CASREGQGVYEQYF; CDR3 DNA: TGTGCCAGCAGGGAGGGACAGGGCGTCTACGAGCAGTACTTC
clone size: .; V gene: TRBV5-1; J gene: TRBJ2-1; CDR3 length: 16; D gene: TRBD2; CDR3 protein: CASSGRRGGLENEQFF; CDR3 DNA: TGCGCCAGCAGCGGGCGGCGGGGGGGCTTAGAGAATGAGCAGTTCTTC
clone size: few; V gene: TRBV5-1; J gene: TRBJ2-5; CDR3 length: 14; D gene: .; CDR3 protein: CASSATRSQETQYF; CDR3 DNA: TGCGCCAGCAGCGCGACTAGATCCCAAGAGACCCAGTACTTC
clone size: .; V gene: TRBV9; J gene: TRBJ2-7; CDR3 length: 14; D gene: TRBD1; CDR3 protein: CASSPQGQSYEQYF; CDR3 DNA: TGTGCCAGCAGTCCCCAGGGACAGTCCTACGAGCAGTACTTC
clone size: .; V gene: TRBV15; J gene: TRBJ2-3; CDR3 length: 15; D gene: .; CDR3 protein: CATSRGGAHTDTQYF; CDR3 DNA: TGTGCCACCAGCAGAGGGGGAGCGCACACAGATACGCAGTATTTT
clone size: .; V gene: TRBV2; J gene: TRBJ2-2; CDR3 length: 14; D gene: .; CDR3 protein: CASTNLDSTGELFF; CDR3 DNA: TGTGCCAGCACCAACCTAGACAGCACCGGGGAGCTGTTTTTT
clone size: .; V gene: TRBV7-8; J gene: TRBJ2-7; CDR3 length: 15; D gene: TRBD1; CDR3 protein: CASSIQGAVFNEQYF; CDR3 DNA: TGTGCCAGCAGCATACAGGGGGCTGTGTTCAACGAGCAGTACTTC
clone size: .; V gene: TRBV28; J gene: TRBJ1-5; CDR3 length: 16; D gene: TRBD1; CDR3 protein: CASSPRTGRGYQPQHF; CDR3 DNA: TGTGCCAGCAGTCCACGGACAGGGCGCGGGTATCAGCCCCAGCATTTT
clone size: .; V gene: TRBV28; J gene: TRBJ2-3; CDR3 length: 13; D gene: TRBD2; CDR3 protein: CASSFGASGLQYF; CDR3 DNA: TGTGCCAGCAGTTTTGGGGCTAGCGGCCTGCAGTATTTT
clone size: .; V gene: TRBV7-9; J gene: TRBJ2-7; CDR3 length: 13; D gene: .; CDR3 protein: CASSPPYEYEQYF; CDR3 DNA: TGTGCCAGCAGCCCCCCCTATGAATACGAGCAGTACTTC
clone size: .; V gene: TRBV11-2; J gene: TRBJ1-2; CDR3 length: 14; D gene: .; CDR3 protein: CASSLGPQGYGYTF; CDR3 DNA: TGTGCCAGCAGCCTCGGACCCCAGGGCTATGGCTACACCTTC
clone size: once; V gene: TRBV6-6; J gene: TRBJ1-3; CDR3 length: 11; D gene: .; CDR3 protein: CATLSGNTIYF; CDR3 DNA: TGTGCCACCTTATCTGGAAACACCATATATTTT
clone size: .; V gene: TRBV5-4; J gene: TRBJ2-7; CDR3 length: 13; D gene: TRBD1; CDR3 protein: CATYGQDSYEQYF; CDR3 DNA: TGTGCCACCTACGGACAGGACTCCTACGAGCAGTACTTC
clone size: once; V gene: TRBV6-1; J gene: TRBJ2-3; CDR3 length: 15; D gene: TRBD2; CDR3 protein: CASRTSGRAEDTQYF; CDR3 DNA: TGTGCCAGCAGGACTAGCGGGAGGGCCGAAGATACGCAGTATTTT
clone size: .; V gene: TRBV11-2; J gene: TRBJ2-5; CDR3 length: 13; D gene: .; CDR3 protein: CASSLAYQETQYF; CDR3 DNA: TGTGCCAGCAGCTTAGCTTACCAAGAGACCCAGTACTTC
clone size: .; V gene: TRBV14; J gene: TRBJ1-5; CDR3 length: 12; D gene: .; CDR3 protein: CASSRGGEPQHF; CDR3 DNA: TGTGCCAGCAGCCGAGGGGGTGAGCCCCAGCATTTT
clone size: .; V gene: TRBV5-4; J gene: TRBJ2-7; CDR3 length: 15; D gene: TRBD1; CDR3 protein: CASSLGGTGSREQYF; CDR3 DNA: TGTGCCAGCAGCTTGGGGGGGACAGGGAGCAGAGAGCAGTACTTC